This T cell receptor beta chain is drawn from a study of cytomegalovirus exposure and HLA in healthy donors. General study results and limits: In a later analysis, at a false discovery rate of 0.05, roughly 17,000 TCR beta sequences matched HLA alleles.

This CDR3 spans 12 amino acids. Germline V CDR1 and CDR2: SEHNR, FQNEAQ (reference sequence). The V end lost 8 bases, the J end lost 7 bases, and 14 bases lay between the germline ends. Vbeta (60) and Jbeta (13) primers were used in the PCR. Produced via immunoSEQ multiplex PCR; TCRdb's table is partial and in-frame only. The sample includes fewer than 150,000 clones, 76% of them seen just once. Comments on this clone: The target antigen is unknown.

The origin of this receptor is a man between 18 and 29 years old in good health and CMV-seronegative. The chain links TRBV7-9 to TRBJ1-1; D might be TRBD1 (6 bases). The specimen was PBMCs. The CDR3 loop is CASGTGNREAFF. The CDR3 nucleotides are TGTGCCAGCGGCACAGGGAACCGTGAAGCTTTCTTT.